This is a list of T cell receptor beta chains from one sample in a study of response to subunit inactivated influenza vaccine. TCRdb redid the calling of the RT-PCR reads with MiXCR, one entry per CDR3 protein. The table lists about 310,000 distinct CDR3 sequences, around 20% of them singletons, with about 9.3% in the top ten. The sequenced sample was PBMCs from blood, obtained approximately 20 months after vaccination. Receptors originate from a man aged 50-75 years who received an inactivated influenza vaccine. Both conserved end residues are part of each CDR3.

j_call: TRBJ2-3; v_call: TRBV7-2; cdr3_aa: CASSLEVTDTQYF
j_call: TRBJ1-1; v_call: TRBV30; cdr3_aa: CAWSLALNTEAFF
j_call: TRBJ1-6; v_call: TRBV6-5; cdr3_aa: CASSYSPNSPLHF
j_call: TRBJ1-5; v_call: TRBV7-9; cdr3_aa: CASSTGLGQPQHF
j_call: TRBJ2-4; v_call: TRBV4-2; cdr3_aa: CASSQVGQGLSKGNIQYF
j_call: TRBJ1-1; v_call: TRBV14; cdr3_aa: CASSPTRALGTEAFF
j_call: TRBJ2-5; v_call: TRBV7-8; cdr3_aa: CASSLAIGSGETQYF
j_call: TRBJ1-5; v_call: TRBV6-2/TRBV6-3; cdr3_aa: CASRRLTGAGQPQHF
j_call: TRBJ1-1; v_call: TRBV5-1; cdr3_aa: CASTARGGANTEAFF
j_call: TRBJ2-2; v_call: TRBV7-9; cdr3_aa: CASSFGSGRPTGELFF
j_call: TRBJ1-5; v_call: TRBV24-1; cdr3_aa: CATSDRTGGVLKAQHF
j_call: TRBJ2-7; v_call: TRBV6-5; cdr3_aa: CASSYYPTSIYEQYF
j_call: TRBJ1-5; v_call: TRBV4-1; cdr3_aa: CASSQEVRRNQPQHF
j_call: TRBJ2-7; v_call: TRBV20-1; cdr3_aa: CSGTDRGPYEQYF
j_call: TRBJ2-1; v_call: TRBV5-1; cdr3_aa: CASSLELLDAGEQFF
j_call: TRBJ1-1; v_call: TRBV5-1; cdr3_aa: CASRYGGTRNTEAFF